This TCR beta chain was captured by sequencing in a study of T cell responses to AZD1222 COVID-19 vaccine. Study-level points and caveats: The study reported that nearly half of spike-specific TCRs target unmutated variant regions.

As regards this clone: Its antigen is not known.

Measured with immunoSEQ multiplex PCR; TCRdb has only the in-frame clones, and not every one. The table records 90,000 to 100,000 clones, around nine tenths of them present only once. V lost 5 bases to trimming and J lost 2 bases, with 10 bases between them. The germline V gene encodes CDR1 LNHDA and CDR2 SQIVND (reference sequence). The length of the CDR3 is 14 residues. The receptor was derived from an adult in good health. This chain joins TRBV19 and TRBJ1-5; tentatively, D is TRBD1 (5 bases). Sequenced here: peripheral blood, sampled on day 0 of AZD1222 vaccination. The CDR3 nucleotides read TGTGCCAGTAGTCTGGGGGTAGGCAATCAGCCCCAGCATTTT. Protein product: CASSLGVGNQPQHF.